This TCR beta chain was found in a study of T cells in Graves' hyperthyroidism and ophthalmopathy. Authors of the study amplified TCR beta CDR3 regions from RNA transcripts. The primer set for the first-round RT-PCR of the TCR CDR3 was HTBI. TCRdb recomputed calls from the multiplex PCR reads with MiXCR, one row per CDR3 protein. The sample carries roughly 280,000 distinct CDR3 sequences, approximately 21% recorded once. Diagnoses used clinical symptoms, serum thyroxine and TRAb, thyroid ultrasound and orbital computed tomography. Sequencing used blood. This TCR was recovered from a man under 40 with Graves' ophthalmopathy.

The CDR3 DNA reads as TGCAGCGTTAGCGGGAGGGCCGGTCAAGAGACCCAGTACTTC. This translates into CSVSGRAGQETQYF. V is TRBV29-1 and J is TRBJ2-5; 10 bases are shared with TRBD2. Germline lookup yields CDR1 SQVTM and CDR2 ANQGSEA. The trim removed 5 bases at V and 2 bases at J, leaving 5 bases unmatched. This CDR3 has 14 amino acids.